One sample yielded the 12 T cell receptor beta chains listed below, sequenced in a study of cytomegalovirus exposure and HLA in healthy donors. The study ran its PCR with 60 Vbeta and 13 Jbeta primers. Sequencing used immunoSEQ multiplex PCR; TCRdb keeps in-frame clones, though not all of them. The repertoire holds tens of thousands of clones, with approximately 78% as singletons. Sequenced input: PBMCs. Receptor source: a woman between 40 and 55 years old in good health and CMV-seropositive.

The rearrangement links TRBV7-9 to TRBJ2-3, with D possibly matching TRBD1 (6 bases). V gave up 8 bases and J gave up 3 bases, with 15 bases separating them. Germline CDR1 and CDR2: SEHNR and FQNEAQ (reference sequence). This CDR3 region has 14 residues. Here the CDR3 DNA reads TGTGCCAGCGATTCAGGGGTATCAACAGATACGCAGTATTTT. This encodes CASDSGVSTDTQYF.

The chain couples TRBV6-6 to TRBJ1-4; tentative D call: TRBD1 (5 bases). The CDR3 is made up of 14 amino acids. Germline V gene lookup returns CDR1 MNHNY and CDR2 SVGAGI (reference sequence). Trimming shortened V by 8 bases and J by 2 bases, and 12 bases separated the two germline ends. CDR3 amino acids: CASVGGFTNEKLFF. CDR3 coding DNA: TGTGCCAGCGTCGGGGGATTTACTAATGAAAAACTGTTTTTT.

This clone was seen a few times. This chain links TRBV6-1 with TRBJ2-6; D is undetermined. Germline CDR1 and CDR2: MNHNS and SASEGT. The ends were cut back, 9 bases at V and 3 bases at J, with 6 bases in the middle. There are 12 residues in the CDR3. Here the CDR3 DNA reads TGTGCCAGTGGCCGTGGGGCCAACGTCCTGACTTTC. Protein: CASGRGANVLTF.

DNA for the CDR3: TGTGCCAGCACAGGGGGGAGCGGGGGGCACTACGAGCAGTACTTC. Its protein is CASTGGSGGHYEQYF. The rearrangement uses TRBV6-1 and TRBJ2-7; 9 nucleotides align to TRBD2. Losses at the gene ends were 7 bases for V and 3 bases for J; bases not matched to a gene: 10. CDR3 length: 15 residues. CDR1 is MNHNS, CDR2 SASEGT, per germline.

This chain uses TRBV7-2 with TRBJ2-1, with 13 bases fitting TRBD2. This CDR3 spans 15 amino acids. Trimming at V came to 5 bases and at J to 6 bases, leaving 4 bases not matched to a gene. CDR1 is SGHTA and CDR2 is FQGNSA in the germline V gene. The CDR3 protein is CASSRGLAGVNEQFF. Written as DNA, the CDR3 is TGTGCCAGCAGCCGAGGACTAGCGGGAGTCAATGAGCAGTTCTTC.

The rearrangement joins TRBV6-5 to TRBJ2-7, with a tentative D call TRBD1 (5 bases). The CDR3 sequence is 15 residues long. V was pared by 0 bases and J by 0 bases, with 9 bases between. CDR1 and CDR2 from the germline V gene are MNHEY and SVGAGI. The CDR3 nucleotides read TGTGCCAGCAGTTACTCACAGGTAAGCTCCTACGAGCAGTACTTC. It translates to CASSYSQVSSYEQYF.

This chain links TRBV6-5 with TRBJ2-1; 13 bases are shared with TRBD2. The CDR3 has 15 residues. Losses at the gene ends were 7 bases for V and 4 bases for J; bases not matched to a gene: 4. CDR1 and CDR2 (germline): MNHEY, SVGAGI. The CDR3 is CASTRTSGGYNEQFF. The CDR3 nucleotides read TGTGCCAGCACCAGGACTAGCGGGGGTTACAATGAGCAGTTCTTC.

This clone was counted a few times. V and J are TRBV30 and TRBJ1-2; a possible D gene is TRBD1 (5 bases). The CDR3 is made up of 13 amino acids. Germline lookup yields CDR1 GTSNPN and CDR2 SVGIG (reference sequence). Trimming shortened V by 2 bases and J by 5 bases, and 12 bases separated the two germline ends. CDR3 nucleotide sequence: TGTGCCTGGAGTCACCGACAGAGGTATGGCTACACCTTC. This sequence encodes CAWSHRQRYGYTF.

This clone appeared a few times. V gene TRBV18 combines with J gene TRBJ1-4, with D possibly TRBD1 on 6 matching bases. The CDR3 runs 15 residues. V was pared by 6 bases and J by 3 bases, with 14 bases between. The germline CDR1 and CDR2 sequences are KGHSH and LQKENI. CDR3 sequence (DNA): TGTGCCAGCTCCCCGAACAGGGATGCTAATGAAAAACTGTTTTTT. This sequence encodes CASSPNRDANEKLFF. The variable domain in full, completed from reference TRBV18 and TRBJ1-4, reads NAGVMQNPRHLVRRRGQEARLRCSPMKGHSHVYWYRQLPEEGLKFMVYLQKENIIDESGMPKERFSAEFPKEGPSILRIQQVVRGDSAAYFCASSPNRDANEKLFFGSGTQLSVL.

The chain joins TRBV10-2 to TRBJ2-5; the match to TRBD2 covers 10 bases. The J call may be in error: the DNA end matches TRBJ2-7 better. The germline CDR1 and CDR2 sequences are WSHSY and SAAADI. The CDR3 has 12 residues. This CDR3 is CATLAGESEQYF. CDR3 coding DNA: TGCGCCACCCTAGCGGGAGAAAGCGAGCAGTACTTC.

CDR3 sequence (DNA): TGTGCCAGTAGTATAGAGCCAGGGGCCACTGAAGCTTTCTTT. Protein product: CASSIEPGATEAFF. The chain carries TRBV19 and TRBJ1-1; D possibly corresponds to TRBD1 (6 bases). The CDR3 is 14 amino acids. Germline assignment: CDR1 LNHDA and CDR2 SQIVND (reference sequence). V lost 0 bases and J lost 4, with 9 bases in between. The whole variable domain, remainder taken from reference TRBV19 and TRBJ1-1, is DGGITQSPKYLFRKEGQNVTLSCEQNLNHDAMYWYRQDPGQGLRLIYYSQIVNDFQKGDIAEGYSVSREKKESFPLTVTSAQKNPTAFYLCASSIEPGATEAFFGQGTRLTVV.

This chain links TRBV13 with TRBJ2-1, with a possible D match to TRBD1 (6 bases). The CDR3 contains 12 residues. Germline CDR1 and CDR2: PRHDT and FYEKMQ (reference sequence). V lost 5 bases and J lost 10, with 12 bases in between. The CDR3 spells CASSMGASEQFF. The CDR3, as DNA: TGTGCCAGCAGCATGGGGGCGAGCGAGCAGTTCTTC.